These 15 T cell receptor beta chains came from one sample sequenced in a study of T-cell memory formation after mild COVID-19. TCRdb re-called the 5' RACE reads with MiXCR, one entry per CDR3 protein. The sample has tens of thousands of distinct CDR3 sequences, around a quarter seen once. The material sequenced was PBMCs or a T cell subset sorted from them (not recorded which). The receptor source for this set is a man between 18 and 35 years old who had mild COVID-19 (a few samples of this study predate the infection). Cell type and time point are not known.

This clonotype was counted a few times. The V and J genes are TRBV24-1 and TRBJ2-5; no definite D call. Looked up from germline, CDR1 is KGHDR and CDR2 is SFDVKD. Deletions cut 1 base from V and 4 bases from J, with 12 bases between. This CDR3 is built from 15 residues. Here the CDR3 reads CATSDFVGLAETQYF. Written as DNA, the CDR3 is TGTGCCACCAGTGATTTTGTGGGGTTAGCAGAGACCCAGTACTTC.

V gene TRBV5-6 combines with J gene TRBJ2-3; 9 bases fit TRBD1. Germline-derived CDR1 and CDR2 are SGHDT and YYEEEE. The CDR3 totals 17 residues. The V and J ends lost 5 bases and 2 bases, in that order; junction bases with no gene match: 12. The CDR3 region has the DNA TGTGCCAGCAGTCGACTCGGGACAGGGTCCCCCACAGATACGCAGTATTTT. Its translation: CASSRLGTGSPTDTQYF.

The chain carries TRBV7-9 and TRBJ2-7; 9 bases agree with TRBD1. This CDR3 region has 16 residues. From germline, CDR1 is SEHNR and CDR2 FQNEAQ (reference sequence). Unmatched junction bases numbered 12, after V lost 5 bases and J lost 4 bases. Written as DNA, the CDR3 is TGTGCCAGCAGCCCAAGCACGGGACAGGGAGCGTACGAGCAGTACTTC. Translated, it gives CASSPSTGQGAYEQYF.

The gene calls are TRBV7-8 and TRBJ2-3; 8 bases are shared with TRBD2. Germline trimming cut 5 bases from V and 6 bases from J; bases unmatched to any gene: 7. The CDR3 totals 14 residues. CDR1 SGHVS and CDR2 FQNEAQ come from the germline V gene. For the CDR3, the DNA is TGTGCCAGCAGCGATAGCGGGGCGGCGGATACGCAGTATTTT. Its translation is CASSDSGAADTQYF.

The V call is TRBV4-1, the J call TRBJ1-4; unclear D gene. The germline gives CDR1 MGHRA, CDR2 YSYEKL. The CDR3 extends over 15 amino acids. Trimming took off 0 bases at V and 2 bases at J, with 7 bases between the two ends. The CDR3 sequence is CASSQDWSTNEKLFF. The DNA for the CDR3 is TGCGCCAGCAGCCAAGACTGGAGCACTAATGAAAAACTGTTTTTT.

This clonotype was counted a few times. This sequence joins TRBV4-1 and TRBJ1-5; a weak D match, TRBD1 (5 bases). Trimming left V 0 bases short and J 6 bases short, with 12 bases between. The CDR3 contains 15 residues. Per the germline V gene, CDR1 is MGHRA and CDR2 is YSYEKL. As DNA, the CDR3 is TGCGCCAGCAGCCAAGAACAAGGGGTTGGTCAGCCCCAGCATTTT. It translates to CASSQEQGVGQPQHF.

The J gene is TRBJ2-1, the V gene TRBV11-2; D uncertain. The CDR3 sequence is 13 residues long. Germline loops: CDR1 SGHAT, CDR2 FQNNGV. V shed 8 bases and J shed 9 bases, with 17 bases lying between them. CDR3 sequence reads: CASRTGFRGEQFF. CDR3 coding DNA: TGTGCCAGCCGTACCGGGTTCCGAGGTGAGCAGTTCTTC.

This clonotype was counted only a few times. The chain carries TRBV11-2 and TRBJ2-4; the match to TRBD2 covers 7 bases. CDR1 is SGHAT and CDR2 is FQNNGV in the germline V gene. The V gene end was trimmed by 5 bases and the J gene end by 6 bases; junction bases not matched to a gene: 13. The CDR3 is 16 residues long. Written as DNA, the CDR3 is TGTGCCAGCAGCCCCCCCGGGCTAGCGGTGCCAAACATTCAGTACTTC. It translates to CASSPPGLAVPNIQYF.

There are a few counts of this clonotype. DNA of the CDR3: TGTGCCAGCGGTAAATCGGACAGGCCGCCCTCTGGCTACACCTTC. The encoded protein is CASGKSDRPPSGYTF. This chain uses TRBV6-2 or TRBV6-3 with TRBJ1-2, with TRBD1 matching 7 bases. This CDR3 region has 15 residues. Trimming at V came to 8 bases and at J to 7 bases, leaving 16 bases not matched to a gene. Looked up from germline, CDR1 is MNHEY and CDR2 is SVGEGT.

This clonotype was seen a few times. The chain links TRBV4-3 to TRBJ1-5, with 7 bases identical to TRBD1. Germline CDR1 LGHNA, CDR2 YSLEER. The junction had 6 bases not matched to a gene; V was cut back by 0 bases and J by 7 bases. This CDR3 is 15 amino acids long. The CDR3 sequence is CASSQDNRGGQPQHF. CDR3 DNA sequence: TGCGCCAGCAGCCAAGATAACAGGGGCGGCCAGCCCCAGCATTTT.

A few counts support this clonotype. The rearrangement joins TRBV5-1 to TRBJ1-1; D is possibly TRBD1 (6 bases). CDR3 length: 15 residues. Germline loops: CDR1 SGHRS, CDR2 YFSETQ. The V gene lost 4 bases and the J gene lost 4 bases, with 17 bases spanning the gap. Here the CDR3 reads CASSPTGQIPTEAFF. The CDR3 coding sequence is TGCGCCAGCAGCCCCACCGGACAGATACCCACTGAAGCTTTCTTT.

This clonotype has a handful of counts. The CDR3 sequence is CASSDKNMNTEAFF. CDR3 sequence (DNA): TGTGCCAGCAGTGACAAAAACATGAACACTGAAGCTTTCTTT. This chain connects TRBV12-3 or TRBV12-4 to TRBJ1-1, with unresolved D. The CDR3 spans 14 residues. Trimming took off 5 bases at V and 0 bases at J, with 10 bases between the two ends.

This clonotype was counted a few times. The rearrangement links TRBV7-9 to TRBJ2-3; unclear D gene. CDR1 is SEHNR, CDR2 FQNEAQ, per germline (reference sequence). Trimming took off 5 bases at V and 6 bases at J, with 21 bases between the two ends. This CDR3 region has 16 residues. This CDR3 reads CASSPVGPSSADTQYF. DNA for the CDR3: TGTGCCAGCAGCCCCGTCGGACCGAGCAGCGCGGATACGCAGTATTTT.

In this sample, this clonotype turned up a few times. This chain joins TRBV12-3 or TRBV12-4 and TRBJ2-2; D gene uncertain. The CDR3 totals 20 residues. V shed 0 bases and J shed 1 base, with 21 bases lying between them. The CDR3 loop is CASSLAEYAPRVRNTGELFF. In nucleotides, the CDR3 is TGTGCCAGCAGTTTAGCGGAGTACGCTCCAAGAGTTCGGAACACCGGGGAGCTGTTTTTT.

This clonotype has a handful of counts. The chain has TRBV7-3 and TRBJ2-3, with 10 bases that match TRBD2. Unmatched junction bases numbered 7, after V lost 5 bases and J lost 5 bases. The CDR3 sequence is 15 residues long. The germline gives CDR1 SGHTA, CDR2 FQGTGA. In DNA form, the CDR3 reads TGTGCCAGCAGCCCGGTAGCGGGGGGAATAGATACGCAGTATTTT. Protein sequence: CASSPVAGGIDTQYF.